The entry below describes one T cell receptor beta chain. Antigen specificity is unknown. Method: immunoSEQ multiplex PCR; TCRdb's copy keeps in-frame clones and lacks some. The table records about 160,000 clones, approximately 90% of them present only once. This entry is derived from a study of lymphopenia after photon versus proton radiotherapy. Study-level findings and limits: Post-nadir diversity loss with photons came from oligoclonal expansion, particularly CD8+ Temra cells. Relative stability marked proton patients; photon patients lost diversity and naive cells. Survival link was tested only in deceased patients; proton benefit remains a possibility.

After removal of 2 bases from V and 5 bases from J, the junction contained 14 bases not matched to a gene. Germline CDR1 is GTSNPN and CDR2 is SVGIG (reference sequence). The CDR3 is made up of 16 amino acids. The V and J genes are TRBV30 and TRBJ2-5, with 7 bases fitting TRBD1. The source material was peripheral blood, sampled from a patient treated with photon-based radiotherapy. This TCR was sampled from a man in his fifties with gastric cancer. The CDR3 coding sequence is TGTGCCTGGAGTCCAGGGACAGCCAGAGGTGTGGAGACCCAGTACTTC. This encodes CAWSPGTARGVETQYF.